This T cell receptor (beta chain) was profiled in a study of metastatic and nonmetastatic thyroid tumors. This clone was counted a few times. Thyroid surgery was preceded by no treatment in any patient. MiXCR reprocessed the PCR reads for TCRdb. The sample contains roughly 20,000 clones, 34% of which appear only once. Sequenced sample: tumor tissue. This receptor was obtained from a male donor with papillary thyroid cancer or a benign thyroid nodule (not recorded which). Some clones in this sample may be carry-over from other donors' samples.

This chain's CDR3 is CASSDIQGANEQFF. In DNA, the CDR3 is TGTGCCAGCAGTGATATACAGGGCGCCAATGAGCAGTTCTTC. This chain uses TRBV6-1 with TRBJ2-1, with D possibly TRBD1 on 6 matching bases. V lost 3 bases and J 6 bases, leaving 12 bases between the germline ends. Germline V gene sequence: CDR1 MNHNS, CDR2 SASEGT. There are 14 residues in the CDR3.